This T cell receptor beta chain originates from a study of T cell repertoires in cytomegalovirus infection. Looking at the study overall: Signatures in public TCR beta sequences pointed to both CMV infection and matching HLA type.

Germline trimming cut 3 bases from V and 5 bases from J; bases unmatched to any gene: 16. This CDR3 spans 18 amino acids. Germline V CDR1 and CDR2: MNHEY, SMNVEV (reference sequence). MiXCR, applied by TCRdb to the reads, yields one record per CDR3 protein. The profile shows about 600,000 distinct CDR3 sequences, more than 20% of them singletons. Study results and limitations: Carriers of CMV plus the relevant HLA were identified by cumulative public TCR beta family frequency.

This clonotype came up a few times. Antigen unknown. This chain joins TRBV27 and TRBJ2-5; TRBD1 agrees at 9 bases. The receptor's source is a human donor in good health (CMV status not recorded). Some clones in this sample may be carry-over from other donors' samples. The sample was CD8+ T cells from PBMCs. The CDR3 is CASSLSLPGQGRAETQYF. CDR3 coding DNA: TGTGCCAGCAGTTTGTCCCTACCGGGACAGGGAAGAGCGGAGACCCAGTACTTC.